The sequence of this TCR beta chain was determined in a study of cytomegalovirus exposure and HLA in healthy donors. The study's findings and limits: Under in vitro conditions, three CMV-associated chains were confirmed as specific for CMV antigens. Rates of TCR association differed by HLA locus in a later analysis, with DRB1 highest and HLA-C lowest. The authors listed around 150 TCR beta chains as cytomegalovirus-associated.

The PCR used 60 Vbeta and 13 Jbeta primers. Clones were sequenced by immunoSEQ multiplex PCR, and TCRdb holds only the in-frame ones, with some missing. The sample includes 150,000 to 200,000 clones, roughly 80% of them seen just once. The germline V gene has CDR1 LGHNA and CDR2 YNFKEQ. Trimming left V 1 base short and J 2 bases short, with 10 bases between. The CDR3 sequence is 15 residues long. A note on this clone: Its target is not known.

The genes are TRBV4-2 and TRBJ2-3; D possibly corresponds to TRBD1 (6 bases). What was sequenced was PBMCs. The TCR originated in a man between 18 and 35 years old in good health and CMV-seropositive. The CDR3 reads CASSQAPGVTDTQYF. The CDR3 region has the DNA TGTGCCAGCAGCCAAGCTCCAGGGGTCACAGATACGCAGTATTTT.